The entry below gives a single T cell receptor beta chain sequence along with its context. Every PCR was spiked with synthetic TCR analog templates. Libraries were prepared by immunoSEQ multiplex PCR; TCRdb keeps only in-frame clonotypes and omits some of them. The table shows about 72,000 clones, with roughly 90% occurring only once. The entry originates in a study of PD-L1 blockade in urothelial cancer. About the study: Blood drawn 3 weeks (second dose) and 6 weeks after treatment start was analyzed.

Stated time point: pretreatment peripheral blood. This material consisted of PBMCs, taken around atezolizumab (anti-PD-L1) treatment. This receptor was obtained from a man in his 70s with urothelial cancer.

DNA for the CDR3: TGTGCCACCAGCAGAGAGGCCCGGGGGAACACTGAAGCTTTCTTT. Protein product: CATSREARGNTEAFF. This rearrangement joins TRBV15 to TRBJ1-1; D gene ambiguous. The CDR3 totals 15 residues. V was shortened by 0 bases and J by 1 base, with 9 bases between the two germline ends. Germline CDR1 reads LNHNV; CDR2 reads YYDKDF (reference sequence).